This T cell receptor beta chain was observed in a study of cytomegalovirus exposure and HLA in healthy donors. In the PCR, 60 Vbeta and 13 Jbeta primers were used. Assay used: immunoSEQ multiplex PCR; TCRdb lists only in-frame clones, some missing. The sample shows more than 85,000 clones, and about 6% sits with its ten largest clones. Overall study results and limits: Later, an analysis showed that TCR beta chains associated with HLA were more clonally expanded than others that were equally common.

As concerns this clone: Its antigen is currently unknown.

The CDR3 is made up of 15 amino acids. Germline V gene sequence: CDR1 LNHNV, CDR2 YYDKDF (reference sequence). Deletions cut 6 bases from V and 7 bases from J, with 16 bases between. The chain combines TRBV15 with TRBJ1-6, with D perhaps TRBD1 (6 bases). The source material was PBMCs. The sequence derives from a girl aged 10 to 17 in good health and CMV-seropositive. The CDR3 is CATSGDYRVNSPLHF. The DNA of the CDR3 is TGTGCCACCAGTGGGGACTACAGGGTAAATTCACCCCTCCACTTT.